The next 16 T cell receptor beta chains were all read from a single sample in a study of cytomegalovirus exposure and HLA in healthy donors. The PCR contained 60 Vbeta and 13 Jbeta primers. The repertoire was sequenced with immunoSEQ multiplex PCR; TCRdb's copy has only in-frame clones and lacks some. The sample data list tens of thousands of clones. Sequenced input: PBMCs. The receptors come from a woman aged 25-40 years in good health and CMV-seropositive.

The CDR3 sequence: CASMRDRGPETQYF. CDR3 DNA sequence: TGTGCCAGCATGCGGGACAGGGGGCCAGAGACCCAGTACTTC. The rearrangement links TRBV13 to TRBJ2-5; 12 nucleotides align to TRBD1. Per germline, CDR1 PRHDT and CDR2 FYEKMQ (reference sequence). This CDR3 has 14 amino acids. V lost 7 bases to trimming and J lost 4 bases; unmatched junction nucleotides: 4.

The V gene is TRBV6-5, the J gene TRBJ1-3; 7 bases are a match to TRBD1. Germline V lookup: CDR1 MNHEY, CDR2 SVGAGI. The CDR3 covers 12 residues. Germline trimming cut 11 bases from V and 4 bases from J; bases unmatched to any gene: 5. The CDR3 sequence is CAGDRAGNTIYF. CDR3 nucleotides: TGTGCCGGCGACAGGGCCGGAAACACCATATATTTT.

The chain is built from TRBV4-1 and TRBJ2-2; 9 bases are shared with TRBD1. Unmatched junction bases numbered 7, after V lost 4 bases and J lost 4 bases. Germline values: CDR1 MGHRA, CDR2 YSYEKL. This CDR3 has 16 amino acids. The CDR3 nucleotides are TGCGCCAGCAGCCCAAACAGGGGGCGTAGCACCGGGGAGCTGTTTTTT. Translation gives CASSPNRGRSTGELFF.

This chain joins TRBV19 and TRBJ2-2, with 13 bases aligning to TRBD2. CDR3 size: 16 residues. In germline, CDR1 is LNHDA, CDR2 SQIVND (reference sequence). Losses at the gene ends were 5 bases for V and 5 bases for J; bases not matched to a gene: 5. Here the CDR3 DNA reads TGTGCCAGTAGTGGACTAGCGGGAGTAGAGACCGGGGAGCTGTTTTTT. It is translated as CASSGLAGVETGELFF.

The chain joins TRBV15 to TRBJ2-7; TRBD1 is a possible D gene (6 bases). The CDR3 runs 14 residues. The germline V and J ends were trimmed by 4 bases and 5 bases, with 15 bases remaining between them. Germline CDR1 and CDR2: LNHNV and YYDKDF (reference sequence). The CDR3 DNA sequence: TGTGCCACCAGCACCCGCCGGGACATAAACGAGCAGTACTTC. Translation gives CATSTRRDINEQYF.

This sequence joins TRBV6-5 and TRBJ2-1; 8 positions match TRBD1. This CDR3 region has 14 residues. Unmatched junction bases numbered 10, after V lost 4 bases and J lost 11 bases. From germline, CDR1 is MNHEY and CDR2 SVGAGI. CDR3 bases: TGTGCCAGCAGTTCAACAGGGACAGGAGATAAGCAGTTCTTC. Protein sequence: CASSSTGTGDKQFF.

The chain joins TRBV9 to TRBJ2-2; 7 nucleotides match TRBD2. Per the germline V gene, CDR1 is SGDLS and CDR2 is YYNGEE. The junction had 12 bases not matched to a gene; V was cut back by 5 bases and J by 5 bases. This CDR3 region has 16 residues. CDR3 DNA: TGTGCCAGCAGGGGGAGCGGACTAGAGAATACCGGGGAGCTGTTTTTT. Residues: CASRGSGLENTGELFF.

The chain has TRBV11-2 and TRBJ2-3; 7 nucleotides match TRBD2. Germline loops: CDR1 SGHAT, CDR2 FQNNGV. Losses at the gene ends were 5 bases for V and 4 bases for J; bases not matched to a gene: 6. There are 14 residues in the CDR3. This chain's CDR3 is CASSPSGTADTQYF. As DNA, the CDR3 is TGTGCCAGCAGCCCTAGCGGTACCGCAGATACGCAGTATTTT.

The genes are TRBV2 and TRBJ2-7, with D possibly matching TRBD2 (6 bases). This CDR3 has 15 residues. Germline CDR1 and CDR2: SNHLY and FYNNEI. V was pared by 3 bases and J by 7 bases, with 19 bases between. CDR3 amino acids: CASSDRRAGSGEQYF. As DNA, the CDR3 is TGTGCCAGCAGTGATCGGAGGGCAGGGTCTGGGGAGCAGTACTTC.

This rearrangement joins TRBV19 to TRBJ2-3; no definite D call. V was trimmed by 6 bases and J by 6 bases, leaving 16 bases between them. CDR3 length equals 14 residues. The germline CDR1 and CDR2 sequences are LNHDA and SQIVND (reference sequence). CDR3 in amino acids: CASSNPHNYDTQYF. The CDR3 DNA follows: TGTGCCAGTAGCAATCCTCACAATTACGATACGCAGTATTTT. Full variable domain (remainder filled in from reference TRBV19 and TRBJ2-3): DGGITQSPKYLFRKEGQNVTLSCEQNLNHDAMYWYRQDPGQGLRLIYYSQIVNDFQKGDIAEGYSVSREKKESFPLTVTSAQKNPTAFYLCASSNPHNYDTQYFGPGTRLTVL.

The chain couples TRBV19 to TRBJ1-1, with 8 nucleotides matching TRBD1. With 9 bases clipped from V and 8 bases from J, the junction kept 11 bases outside the gene matches. The CDR3 runs to 13 residues. CDR1 LNHDA and CDR2 SQIVND come from the germline V gene (reference sequence). The CDR3: CASSETGVIEAFF. In DNA form, the CDR3 reads TGTGCCAGCTCAGAGACAGGGGTGATAGAAGCTTTCTTT.

J is TRBJ2-7 and V is TRBV20-1; D is unclear. The CDR3 sequence is 11 residues long. The V end was cut by 2 bases, the J end by 2 bases, with 4 bases between. Germline CDR1 and CDR2: DFQATT and SNEGSKA (reference sequence). In nucleotides, the CDR3 is TGCAGTGCTAGAATAACCTACGAGCAGTACTTC. Its protein is CSARITYEQYF.

The V and J genes are TRBV7-8 and TRBJ2-7; possibly TRBD1 for D (6 bases). The V and J ends lost 5 bases and 5 bases respectively, with 19 bases between them. CDR3 length: 15 amino acids. The germline gives CDR1 SGHVS, CDR2 FQNEAQ. The CDR3 sequence is CASSPELQGTHEQYF. CDR3 in DNA: TGTGCCAGCAGCCCTGAACTTCAGGGGACCCACGAGCAGTACTTC.

The genes are TRBV5-1 and TRBJ2-7, with 8 bases identical to TRBD1. The germline V gene encodes CDR1 SGHRS and CDR2 YFSETQ. Germline trimming cut 0 bases from V and 5 bases from J; bases unmatched to any gene: 4. The CDR3 sequence is 14 residues long. CDR3 in amino acids: CASSLVAGGDEQYF. As DNA, the CDR3 is TGCGCCAGCAGCTTGGTGGCAGGGGGCGACGAGCAGTACTTC.

This chain connects TRBV11-2 to TRBJ2-7; no clear D gene. The V and J ends lost 0 bases and 2 bases respectively, with 17 bases between them. The CDR3 runs to 17 residues. From germline, CDR1 is SGHAT and CDR2 FQNNGV. CDR3 in DNA: TGTGCCAGCAGCTTAGATACTTTCGGTACTGGGCCCTACGAGCAGTACTTC. Translation: CASSLDTFGTGPYEQYF.

V gene TRBV19 combines with J gene TRBJ2-1; D remains ambiguous. Germline CDR1 LNHDA, CDR2 SQIVND (reference sequence). V lost 3 bases to trimming and J lost 5 bases, with 14 bases between them. The CDR3 length is 15 residues. CDR3 region: CASSIRLNLDNEQFF. The CDR3 coding sequence is TGTGCCAGTAGTATCAGACTCAACCTTGACAATGAGCAGTTCTTC. The entire variable domain, with the rest obtained from reference TRBV19 and TRBJ2-1, is as follows: DGGITQSPKYLFRKEGQNVTLSCEQNLNHDAMYWYRQDPGQGLRLIYYSQIVNDFQKGDIAEGYSVSREKKESFPLTVTSAQKNPTAFYLCASSIRLNLDNEQFFGPGTRLTVL.